These T cell receptor beta chains were read from a single sample in a study of T-cell reconstitution after alpha-beta-depleted transplantation in children. Via MiXCR, TCRdb re-called the PCR reads, giving one row per CDR3 protein. The profile shows roughly 100,000 distinct CDR3 sequences, under 7% of them singletons. Sequencing used PBMCs, mostly from graft donor cells, obtained 60 days after TCRalphabeta/CD19-depleted stem cell transplant. Receptors were obtained from a female patient aged 2-9 years who had a stem cell transplant for Fanconi anemia, so the T cells may come from the graft donor. Each CDR3 is given without its conserved first and last residue. The order of the fields is V gene, J gene, D gene, CDR3 protein. The D gene is left open where the match is weak.

V: TRBV19; J: TRBJ2-1; D: TRBD2; CDR3: ASSILAGVIGEQF
V: TRBV10-3; J: TRBJ2-7; D: -; CDR3: AISESRTINYEQY
V: TRBV20-1; J: TRBJ2-5; D: TRBD2; CDR3: SASFGGTSGSRGETQY
V: TRBV20-1; J: TRBJ2-5; D: TRBD2; CDR3: SAAGGGETQY
V: TRBV29-1; J: TRBJ2-1; D: TRBD2; CDR3: SVVSIAGGF
V: TRBV7-8; J: TRBJ2-7; D: TRBD2; CDR3: ASSLYSGRAKNEQY
V: TRBV28; J: TRBJ1-2; D: -; CDR3: ATVDTYGYT
V: TRBV5-1; J: TRBJ2-1; D: TRBD2; CDR3: ASSFQSGVAGDLDEQF
V: TRBV7-9; J: TRBJ2-1; D: -; CDR3: ASSPRDASSYNEQF
V: TRBV11-2; J: TRBJ2-7; D: -; CDR3: ASSTRLVSYEQY
V: TRBV5-1; J: TRBJ2-3; D: -; CDR3: ASSFLSGPDTQY
V: TRBV10-3; J: TRBJ1-6; D: -; CDR3: AIKGTGDNSPLH
V: TRBV19; J: TRBJ1-1; D: -; CDR3: ASSMVGRATEAF
V: TRBV12-3/TRBV12-4; J: TRBJ2-5; D: -; CDR3: ASSLTPGETQY
V: TRBV11-2; J: TRBJ2-4; D: TRBD2; CDR3: ASSLGLAGSNIQY
V: TRBV5-1; J: TRBJ2-5; D: -; CDR3: ASSPTQGLQETQY
V: TRBV10-3; J: TRBJ2-2; D: TRBD2; CDR3: AISERRGGGTGELF
V: TRBV12-3/TRBV12-4; J: TRBJ2-1; D: -; CDR3: ASRRNTDNEQF
V: TRBV5-1; J: TRBJ1-6; D: TRBD1; CDR3: ASSSGTGENSPLH
V: TRBV19; J: TRBJ2-7; D: TRBD2; CDR3: ASTLWTSGRSYEQY
V: TRBV12-3/TRBV12-4; J: TRBJ1-5; D: -; CDR3: ASSLWGANQPQH
V: TRBV20-1; J: TRBJ2-1; D: -; CDR3: SARLFFTSRGDEQF
V: TRBV12-3/TRBV12-4; J: TRBJ2-7; D: -; CDR3: ASSFVVEDSYEQY
V: TRBV5-1; J: TRBJ2-1; D: -; CDR3: ASSLVSSNEQF
V: TRBV7-9; J: TRBJ1-2; D: TRBD1; CDR3: ASSSWTGTVNYGYT
V: TRBV11-2; J: TRBJ2-1; D: TRBD2; CDR3: ASSPVPSGRDEQF
V: TRBV29-1; J: TRBJ1-5; D: -; CDR3: SASGDSFGQPQH
V: TRBV29-1; J: TRBJ2-2; D: TRBD1; CDR3: SIGQGNTGELF
V: TRBV5-1; J: TRBJ2-1; D: TRBD2; CDR3: ASSFELAGGYNEQF
V: TRBV29-1; J: TRBJ2-5; D: -; CDR3: SASLGREETQY
V: TRBV20-1; J: TRBJ1-5; D: -; CDR3: SARGHSNQPQH
V: TRBV20-1; J: TRBJ2-7; D: -; CDR3: SASAGVSYEQY
V: TRBV5-1; J: TRBJ2-1; D: TRBD2; CDR3: ASSPTQTSGGPSSYNEQF
V: TRBV7-2; J: TRBJ2-1; D: -; CDR3: ASSLNHLYSYNEQF
V: TRBV7-3; J: TRBJ2-1; D: -; CDR3: ASSLKAQQGGREQF
V: TRBV6-5; J: TRBJ2-3; D: TRBD2; CDR3: ASRSTYYAGRPSGIVDTQY
V: TRBV7-9; J: TRBJ2-7; D: -; CDR3: ASSHREGRPGGSEQY
V: TRBV5-6; J: TRBJ2-2; D: TRBD1; CDR3: ASSLFFWTGGHNKNTGELF
V: TRBV5-5; J: TRBJ2-7; D: -; CDR3: ASSLVTASYEQY
V: TRBV18; J: TRBJ2-5; D: -; CDR3: ASSPSSRTQY
V: TRBV5-1; J: TRBJ2-7; D: TRBD2; CDR3: ASSSHTGTSQIPRTEQY
V: TRBV5-1; J: TRBJ2-6; D: -; CDR3: ASSLALAAKASGANVLT
V: TRBV9; J: TRBJ2-7; D: TRBD2; CDR3: ASGPGGTPYEQY
V: TRBV7-9; J: TRBJ2-1; D: -; CDR3: ASRDRRDSRNEQF
V: TRBV9; J: TRBJ2-7; D: -; CDR3: ASSALSRDINSYEQY
V: TRBV3-1; J: TRBJ2-7; D: TRBD2; CDR3: ASSQDIGTSGSYEQY
V: TRBV7-9; J: TRBJ2-5; D: -; CDR3: ASSFPKGGQETQY
V: TRBV20-1; J: TRBJ2-1; D: TRBD2; CDR3: SASVAGFYEQF
V: TRBV18; J: TRBJ1-3; D: -; CDR3: ASSPQEAGNTIY
V: TRBV20-1; J: TRBJ1-5; D: TRBD1; CDR3: SARYRGRTGGNQPQH
V: TRBV20-1; J: TRBJ2-4; D: TRBD2; CDR3: SARAGWGLAGAGAKNIQY
V: TRBV29-1; J: TRBJ2-5; D: -; CDR3: SVDGGIGETQY
V: TRBV29-1; J: TRBJ1-5; D: -; CDR3: SVAKGNSNQPQH
V: TRBV4-1; J: TRBJ2-5; D: -; CDR3: ASSQEDSAETQY
V: TRBV5-1; J: TRBJ2-1; D: TRBD2; CDR3: ASSPRTSGSVLERNEQF